This T cell receptor (beta chain) was sequenced in a study of cytomegalovirus exposure and HLA in healthy donors. Looking at the study overall: Samples from HLA-typed donors yielded about 80 million unique TCRs in an early data release.

The V and J ends lost 5 bases and 2 bases respectively, with 16 bases between them. Germline V gives CDR1 PRHDT, CDR2 FYEKMQ (reference sequence). There are 15 residues in the CDR3. PCR was performed using 60 Vbeta and 13 Jbeta primers. This table comes from immunoSEQ multiplex PCR, and its TCRdb copy is limited to in-frame clones, with some not included. The sample has tens of thousands of clones, about 66% seen once. This clone was counted a single time. The rearrangement uses TRBV13 and TRBJ2-7; perhaps TRBD2 as D (5 bases). Input material: PBMCs. The sequence derives from a man in his forties in good health and CMV-seropositive. This CDR3 is CASSKDEMGAYEQYF. DNA of the CDR3: TGTGCCAGCAGCAAAGACGAGATGGGAGCCTACGAGCAGTACTTC.